What follows are 23 T cell receptor beta chains derived from one specimen sequenced in a study of T cell responses to AZD1222 COVID-19 vaccine. Clones were read by immunoSEQ multiplex PCR, and TCRdb kept only the in-frame ones, dropping some. The table shows 150,000 to 180,000 clones, with 88% occurring only once. The sample in question was peripheral blood, obtained on day 0 of AZD1222 vaccination. The receptors shown here come from an adult in good health.

V and J are TRBV3-1 (or the pseudogene TRBV3-2) and TRBJ1-1; unclear D gene. V was clipped by 4 bases and J by 1 base, with 13 bases between them. Per the germline V gene, CDR1 is LGHDT and CDR2 is YNNKEL (reference sequence). This CDR3 is built from 15 residues. The CDR3 sequence is CASSPSSGPNTEAFF. The CDR3, as DNA: TGTGCCAGCAGCCCCTCCTCGGGCCCGAACACTGAAGCTTTCTTT.

The chain carries TRBV4-3 and TRBJ1-6; D remains unclear. The length of the CDR3 is 15 residues. Deletions cut 0 bases from V and 6 bases from J, with 9 bases between. CDR1 is LGHNA and CDR2 is YSLEER in the germline V gene. The CDR3 is CASSQDSGSNSPLHF. The DNA of the CDR3 is TGCGCCAGCAGCCAAGATTCAGGCAGTAATTCACCCCTCCACTTT.

This chain links TRBV7-9 with TRBJ2-7, with D possibly TRBD2 on 6 matching bases. Germline CDR1 reads SEHNR; CDR2 reads FQNEAQ (reference sequence). The CDR3 consists of 15 residues. The V gene lost 5 bases and the J gene lost 0 bases, with 14 bases spanning the gap. The CDR3 protein is CASSTTGTPSYEQYF. The CDR3 nucleotides read TGTGCCAGCAGCACGACCGGGACTCCCTCCTACGAGCAGTACTTC.

The genes are TRBV5-6 and TRBJ1-6, with D possibly matching TRBD1 (5 bases). V lost 0 bases and J 9 bases, leaving 10 bases between the germline ends. Germline lookup yields CDR1 SGHDT and CDR2 YYEEEE. The CDR3 consists of 14 residues. The CDR3 bases are TGTGCCAGCAGCTTGGGGGGCGCAGGTTCACCCCTCCACTTT. Translating it yields CASSLGGAGSPLHF. Combining the CDR3 with reference TRBV5-6 and TRBJ1-6 gives the whole variable domain DAGVTQSPTHLIKTRGQQVTLRCSPKSGHDTVSWYQQALGQGPQFIFQYYEEEERQRGNFPDRFSGHQFPNYSSELNVNALLLGDSALYLCASSLGGAGSPLHFGNGTRLTVT.

This clone was counted a single time. The chain carries TRBV6-5 and TRBJ1-6, with D hard to call. The CDR3 covers 13 residues. The ends were cut back, 9 bases at V and 2 bases at J, with 8 bases in the middle. Looked up from germline, CDR1 is MNHEY and CDR2 is SVGAGI. The CDR3 loop reads CASAGTYNSPLHF. For the CDR3, the DNA is TGTGCCAGTGCCGGGACCTATAATTCACCCCTCCACTTT.

This clone has just a few counts. The gene calls are TRBV5-5 and TRBJ2-5, with no clear D. Germline assignment: CDR1 SGHKS and CDR2 YYEKEE (reference sequence). The CDR3 sequence is 13 residues long. V lost 0 bases, J lost 12 bases, and 15 bases lay in between. CDR3 region: CASSLGGKGVEYF. Written as DNA, the CDR3 is TGTGCCAGCAGCTTGGGTGGAAAGGGCGTAGAGTACTTC.

The chain couples TRBV7-8 to TRBJ1-3, with D unclear. Germline-derived CDR1 and CDR2 are SGHVS and FQNEAQ. V gave up 1 base and J gave up 1 base, with 5 bases separating them. This CDR3 contains 14 residues. The CDR3 is CASSLGRSGNTIYF. Written as DNA, the CDR3 is TGTGCCAGCAGCTTAGGAAGATCTGGAAACACCATATATTTT.

V usage is TRBV18 and J usage is TRBJ2-2, with D perhaps matching TRBD1 (5 bases). The length of the CDR3 is 15 residues. The germline gives CDR1 KGHSH, CDR2 LQKENI. V shed 2 bases and J shed 4 bases, with 11 bases lying between them. The CDR3 region is CASSPLGPSTGELFF. Written as DNA, the CDR3 is TGTGCCAGCTCACCATTGGGGCCCTCCACCGGGGAGCTGTTTTTT.

The count of this clone is one. V gene TRBV5-4 combines with J gene TRBJ1-1; maybe TRBD1 (5 bases). Deletions cut 4 bases from V and 0 bases from J, with 10 bases between. The CDR3 covers 14 residues. Germline CDR1 and CDR2: SGHNT and YYREEE (reference sequence). The CDR3, as DNA: TGTGCCAGCAGCGAGGGACTCATGAACACTGAAGCTTTCTTT. This gives the protein CASSEGLMNTEAFF. Filled out from reference TRBV5-4 and TRBJ1-1, the complete variable domain reads ETGVTQSPTHLIKTRGQQVTLRCSSQSGHNTVSWYQQALGQGPQFIFQYYREEENGRGNFPPRFSGLQFPNYSSELNVNALELDDSALYLCASSEGLMNTEAFFGQGTRLTVV.

The chain uses TRBV24-1 and TRBJ2-3, with 8 bases fitting TRBD1. The CDR3 totals 15 residues. Trimming at V came to 4 bases and at J to 2 bases, leaving 4 bases not matched to a gene. Germline V gives CDR1 KGHDR, CDR2 SFDVKD. The DNA of the CDR3 is TGTGCCACCAGTGACTTCAGGGGGCCCACAGATACGCAGTATTTT. This gives the protein CATSDFRGPTDTQYF.

This clone has only a few counts. V and J are TRBV4-3 and TRBJ2-6, with D hard to call. V lost 0 bases to trimming and J lost 0 bases, with 3 bases between them. The CDR3 covers 15 residues. Germline V gene data show CDR1 as LGHNA and CDR2 as YSLEER. In DNA form, the CDR3 reads TGCGCCAGCAGCCAAGACAACTCTGGGGCCAACGTCCTGACTTTC. The encoded protein is CASSQDNSGANVLTF.

The chain employs TRBV13 and TRBJ2-7; the D gene is possibly TRBD1 (6 bases). The CDR3 contains 15 residues. The germline V gene has CDR1 PRHDT and CDR2 FYEKMQ (reference sequence). Trimming took 0 bases from V and 4 from J, leaving 13 bases between them. As DNA, the CDR3 is TGTGCCAGCAGCTTAGGCCCCCAGGGGATGTACGAGCAGTACTTC. Its protein product is CASSLGPQGMYEQYF.

The rearrangement uses TRBV11-2 and TRBJ2-5; D not certain. The CDR3 has 15 amino acids. Trimming removed 3 bases from V and 1 base from J, with 12 bases in between. Germline CDR1 SGHAT, CDR2 FQNNGV. For the CDR3, the DNA is TGTGCCAGCAGCTTGACCCTAGGCAGCCAAGAGACCCAGTACTTC. Its translation is CASSLTLGSQETQYF.

V and J are TRBV7-9 and TRBJ1-1; no clear D gene. Trimming shortened V by 2 bases and J by 0 bases, and 4 bases separated the two germline ends. The germline gives CDR1 SEHNR, CDR2 FQNEAQ (reference sequence). The CDR3 runs to 13 residues. This CDR3 reads CASSLSMNTEAFF. DNA of the CDR3: TGTGCCAGCAGCTTATCCATGAACACTGAAGCTTTCTTT.

The chain uses TRBV16 and TRBJ1-3; possible D gene TRBD1, 5 bases. Looked up from germline, CDR1 is KGHSY and CDR2 is FQNENV. V was shortened by 4 bases and J by 0 bases, with 10 bases between the two germline ends. CDR3 length: 15 amino acids. The CDR3 sequence: CASSRAGYSGNTIYF. Written as DNA, the CDR3 is TGTGCCAGCAGCCGAGCAGGGTACTCTGGAAACACCATATATTTT. The complete variable domain, with remaining parts taken from reference TRBV16 and TRBJ1-3, reads GEEVAQTPKHLVRGEGQKAKLYCAPIKGHSYVFWYQQVLKNEFKFLISFQNENVFDETGMPKERFSAKCLPNSPCSLEIQATKLEDSAVYFCASSRAGYSGNTIYFGEGSWLTVV.

The chain is built from TRBV9 and TRBJ1-3, with unresolved D. Germline V gene data show CDR1 as SGDLS and CDR2 as YYNGEE. The V and J ends lost 6 bases and 0 bases respectively, with 10 bases between them. The length of the CDR3 is 14 residues. CDR3 nucleotides: TGTGCCAGCACCCCGGACCACTCTGGAAACACCATATATTTT. Translated: CASTPDHSGNTIYF.

The chain carries TRBV2 and TRBJ1-5; D unclear. CDR3 length: 14 amino acids. Trimming left V 3 bases short and J 3 bases short, with 9 bases between. The germline V gene has CDR1 SNHLY and CDR2 FYNNEI. This CDR3 reads CASSDRQPNQPQHF. CDR3 in DNA: TGTGCCAGCAGTGACAGGCAACCCAATCAGCCCCAGCATTTT.

This clone was counted only a few times. This chain links TRBV5-1 with TRBJ2-3, with no clear D. CDR1 is SGHRS and CDR2 is YFSETQ in the germline V gene. Trimming pared 4 bases from V and 1 base from J, leaving 13 bases between. This CDR3 is 15 amino acids long. CDR3 nucleotide sequence: TGCGCCAGCAGCCCCCGGGCGTCGGGCACAGATACGCAGTATTTT. Protein product: CASSPRASGTDTQYF.

The chain combines TRBV10-3 with TRBJ1-5; 7 bases map to TRBD1. J gave up 0 bases and V 7 bases, and 9 bases lay outside the gene matches. Germline CDR1 ENHRY, CDR2 SYGVKD. The CDR3 sequence is 16 residues long. CDR3 coding DNA: TGTGCCATCACTAGACAGGGCCGATCTAGCAATCAGCCCCAGCATTTT. Translation: CAITRQGRSSNQPQHF.

The chain employs TRBV2 and TRBJ1-5, with D uncertain. The CDR3 runs 14 residues. Germline V gene lookup returns CDR1 SNHLY and CDR2 FYNNEI. V was cut by 7 bases and J by 2 bases, with 12 bases left in between. CDR3 amino acids: CASNSREGNQPQHF. The CDR3 coding sequence is TGTGCCAGCAACAGTAGGGAGGGCAATCAGCCCCAGCATTTT.

The V call is TRBV28, the J call TRBJ2-7, with D uncertain. This CDR3 is built from 13 residues. In germline, CDR1 is MDHEN, CDR2 SYDVKM. Between the trimmed V and J ends, which lost 6 bases and 6 bases, there was a span of 15 bases. The CDR3 region is CASSYGSPGEQYF. The CDR3 DNA follows: TGTGCCAGCAGCTACGGGTCCCCGGGCGAGCAGTACTTC.

The chain couples TRBV9 to TRBJ2-7; D remains unclear. Trimming removed 4 bases from V and 7 bases from J, with 21 bases in between. Germline V CDR1 and CDR2: SGDLS, YYNGEE. CDR3 length equals 15 residues. The DNA of the CDR3 is TGTGCCAGCAGCTTAAGGGCGGAGTCCTTGAGGGAGCAGTACTTC. This gives the protein CASSLRAESLREQYF.

This rearrangement joins TRBV19 to TRBJ1-6; 7 bases fit TRBD1. This CDR3 has 16 amino acids. The germline V gene encodes CDR1 LNHDA and CDR2 SQIVND (reference sequence). V was clipped by 3 bases and J by 4 bases; unmatched bases: 6. The CDR3 region is CASSITSGQYNSPLHF. Written as DNA, the CDR3 is TGTGCCAGTAGTATTACCTCGGGACAGTATAATTCACCCCTCCACTTT.